This T cell receptor (beta chain) was recovered during a study of T cells expressing NK-cell markers. Study context: Sorted CD3+CD56-NKG2C+, CD3+CD56+NKG2C+ and CD3+CD56+NKG2C- T cells supplied the TCR beta repertoires.

TCRdb reanalyzed the 5' RACE reads, giving one entry per CDR3 protein sequence and no DNA. Its table lists about 370,000 distinct CDR3 sequences. Per germline, CDR1 KGHSH and CDR2 LQKENI. There are 14 residues in the CDR3. The J gene is TRBJ2-3, the V gene TRBV18. The TCR originated in a woman aged 45-65 years in good health. Material for sequencing was blood T cells: a sorted CD56 or NKG2C T cell subset, CD4+ or CD8+ T cells, or bulk PBMC T cells (not recorded which). CDR3 amino acids: CASSPGTRTDTQYF. Full variable domain (rest looked up from reference TRBV18 and TRBJ2-3): NAGVMQNPRHLVRRRGQEARLRCSPMKGHSHVYWYRQLPEEGLKFMVYLQKENIIDESGMPKERFSAEFPKEGPSILRIQQVVRGDSAAYFCASSPGTRTDTQYFGPGTRLTVL.